Below, 10 T cell receptor beta chains from the same sample are listed, as sequenced in a study of OX40 agonist ivuxolimab in advanced cancers. Some clones are missing from TCRdb's copy, which holds only in-frame ones; the method was immunoSEQ multiplex PCR. The sample lists fewer than 60,000 clones; about 79% were seen once. The input for sequencing was CD4+ or CD8+ T cells sorted from blood, taken in a trial of the OX40 agonist ivuxolimab. The source of these receptors is an adult with an advanced solid tumor such as melanoma, head and neck, liver or kidney cancer.

V usage is TRBV5-4 and J usage is TRBJ2-2, with TRBD2 identical over 7 bases. V was pared by 2 bases and J by 5 bases, with 6 bases of the junction left unmatched. The V gene's germline CDR1 is SGHNT and CDR2 YYREEE (reference sequence). The CDR3 contains 15 residues. CDR3 sequence: CASSFGGSETGELFF. CDR3 in DNA: TGTGCCAGCAGCTTCGGCGGGAGCGAAACCGGGGAGCTGTTTTTT.

The CDR3 DNA is TGTGCCAGCAGCCCGGGACTAGCGCCAGCCTACGAGCAGTACTTC. Translated, it gives CASSPGLAPAYEQYF. This sequence joins TRBV7-7 and TRBJ2-7; 10 bases are shared with TRBD2. The CDR3 contains 15 residues. After removal of 5 bases from V and 2 bases from J, the junction contained 6 bases not matched to a gene. The germline V gene has CDR1 SSHAT and CDR2 FNYEAQ (reference sequence).

This clone was seen once. This chain uses TRBV5-1 with TRBJ2-5; the D gene is possibly TRBD2 (6 bases). The CDR3 totals 16 residues. From germline, CDR1 is SGHRS and CDR2 YFSETQ. V dropped 0 bases and J dropped 1 base, with 13 bases sitting between them. The CDR3 DNA sequence: TGCGCCAGCAGCTTGGTTTTCGCACTAGCCCAAGAGACCCAGTACTTC. Encoded protein: CASSLVFALAQETQYF.

This clone showed up just once. The chain uses TRBV18 and TRBJ1-1, with D hard to call. The CDR3 covers 14 residues. With 2 bases removed from V and 0 bases from J, the gap between germline ends came to 7 bases. Looked up from germline, CDR1 is KGHSH and CDR2 is LQKENI. CDR3 sequence reads: CASSPMNVNTEAFF. The CDR3 DNA is TGTGCCAGCTCACCAATGAATGTGAACACTGAAGCTTTCTTT.

This clone was seen once. The rearrangement uses TRBV2 and TRBJ1-5; 7 nucleotides match TRBD1. The CDR3 has 16 residues. Germline V gene sequence: CDR1 SNHLY, CDR2 FYNNEI. After removal of 4 bases from V and 2 bases from J, the junction contained 8 bases not matched to a gene. This CDR3 reads CASSGSTGQGNQPQHF. CDR3 in DNA: TGTGCCAGCAGTGGTTCGACAGGGCAGGGCAATCAGCCCCAGCATTTT.

The chain employs TRBV5-6 and TRBJ2-7; 7 bases are a match to TRBD1. The CDR3 extends over 14 amino acids. Germline CDR1 is SGHDT and CDR2 is YYEEEE. V lost 0 bases, J lost 9 bases, and 9 bases stayed unmatched. The DNA of the CDR3 is TGTGCCAGCAGCTTGGTTGGCAGGGGGTTATCGCAGTACTTC. Residues: CASSLVGRGLSQYF.

The rearrangement links TRBV19 to TRBJ2-6; D not certain. With 7 bases removed from V and 5 bases from J, the gap between germline ends came to 9 bases. CDR1 is LNHDA, CDR2 SQIVND, per germline (reference sequence). CDR3 length equals 13 residues. The DNA for the CDR3 is TGTGCCAGTACCTCAACGTGGGCCAACGTCCTGACTTTC. This gives the protein CASTSTWANVLTF.

V is TRBV11-3 and J is TRBJ2-1; D gene uncertain. This CDR3 region has 11 residues. V was pared by 5 bases and J by 5 bases, with 4 bases between. CDR1 is SGHNT and CDR2 is YENEEA in the germline V gene. CDR3 sequence: CASSRNNEQFF. The CDR3 DNA is TGTGCCAGCAGCCGGAACAATGAGCAGTTCTTC.

The chain is built from TRBV27 and TRBJ1-5; 9 bases agree with TRBD1. The CDR3 sequence is 16 residues long. The V gene end was trimmed by 5 bases and the J gene end by 7 bases; junction bases not matched to a gene: 12. Germline V lookup: CDR1 MNHEY, CDR2 SMNVEV (reference sequence). This CDR3 is CASSQLTGGAGQPQHF. CDR3 coding DNA: TGTGCCAGCAGTCAACTAACAGGGGGCGCAGGGCAGCCCCAGCATTTT.

The chain uses TRBV29-1 and TRBJ2-2; no definite D call. Trimming cost V 1 base and J 4 bases, with 28 bases left between them. The CDR3 runs to 20 residues. Germline assignment: CDR1 SQVTM and CDR2 ANQGSEA. CDR3 sequence: CSVEALQRPTGCPGTGELFF. The DNA of the CDR3 is TGCAGCGTTGAAGCGCTCCAGAGGCCAACGGGCTGCCCGGGCACCGGGGAGCTGTTTTTT.